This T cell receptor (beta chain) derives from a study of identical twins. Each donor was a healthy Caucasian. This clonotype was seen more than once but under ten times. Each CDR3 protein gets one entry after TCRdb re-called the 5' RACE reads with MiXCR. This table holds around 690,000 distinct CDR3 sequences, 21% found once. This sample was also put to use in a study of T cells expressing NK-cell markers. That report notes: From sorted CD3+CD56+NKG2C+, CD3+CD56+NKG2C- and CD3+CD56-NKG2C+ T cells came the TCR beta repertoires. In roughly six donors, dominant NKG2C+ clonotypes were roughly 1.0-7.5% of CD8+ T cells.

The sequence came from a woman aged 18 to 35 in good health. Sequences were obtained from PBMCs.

The CDR3 region is CASSLYGGGLDEQFF. The CDR3 DNA reads TGTGCCAGCAGCTTATATGGGGGGGGCCTAGATGAGCAGTTCTTC. The V and J genes are TRBV7-6 and TRBJ2-1, with D maybe TRBD2 (7 bases). Germline V gene data show CDR1 as SGHVS and CDR2 as FNYEAQ. Deletions cut 2 bases from V and 8 bases from J, with 16 bases between. The length of the CDR3 is 15 residues.